This T cell receptor (beta chain) was sequenced for a study of cytomegalovirus exposure and HLA in healthy donors. Germline CDR1 reads KGHSY; CDR2 reads FQNENV. J was trimmed by 8 bases and V by 4 bases; bases with no gene match: 4. This CDR3 is 13 amino acids long. Overall study findings and caveats: Later analysis associated a missense DCLRE1C variant with TCR beta V- and J-gene trimming. A prior analysis recorded that most TCR beta V segments were productive about 90% or about 30% of the time.

In the case of this clone: What it binds is unknown.

Vbeta (60) and Jbeta (13) primers were used in the PCR. Measured with immunoSEQ multiplex PCR; TCRdb has only the in-frame clones, and not every one. The repertoire includes 90,000 to 120,000 clones, less than 85% of them detected once, and 14% sits in the top ten. The sample taken for sequencing was PBMCs. The clonotype was recovered from a woman aged 40 to 49 in good health and CMV-seropositive. The chain combines TRBV16 with TRBJ1-2, with 10 bases that match TRBD1. The CDR3 here is CASSRQGAGGYTF. For the CDR3, the DNA is TGTGCCAGCAGCCGACAGGGGGCGGGCGGCTACACCTTC.